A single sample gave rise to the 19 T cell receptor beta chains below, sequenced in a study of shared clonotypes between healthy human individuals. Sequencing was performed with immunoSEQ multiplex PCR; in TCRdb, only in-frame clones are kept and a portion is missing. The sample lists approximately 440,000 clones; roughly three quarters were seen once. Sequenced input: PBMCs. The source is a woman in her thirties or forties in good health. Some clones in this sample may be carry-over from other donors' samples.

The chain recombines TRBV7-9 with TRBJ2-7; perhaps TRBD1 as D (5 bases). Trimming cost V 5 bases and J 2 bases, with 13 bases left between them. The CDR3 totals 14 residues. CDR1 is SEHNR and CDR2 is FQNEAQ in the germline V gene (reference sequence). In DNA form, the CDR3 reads TGTGCCAGCAGCCCGAGCGCAGGGCCCTACGAGCAGTACTTC. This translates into CASSPSAGPYEQYF.

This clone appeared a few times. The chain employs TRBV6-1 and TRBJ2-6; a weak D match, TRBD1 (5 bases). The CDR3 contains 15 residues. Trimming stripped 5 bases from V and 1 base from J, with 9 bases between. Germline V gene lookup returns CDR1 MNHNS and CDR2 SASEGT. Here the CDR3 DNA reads TGTGCCAGCAGTCAAGACAGTTCTGGGGCCAACGTCCTGACTTTC. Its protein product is CASSQDSSGANVLTF.

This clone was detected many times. The CDR3, as DNA: TGTGCCAGCAGCTTAGATCTAAGCGGGGAGCAGTTCTTC. Its translation is CASSLDLSGEQFF. The V gene is TRBV11-2, the J gene TRBJ2-1; D might be TRBD2 (6 bases). The CDR3 is made up of 13 amino acids. The germline gives CDR1 SGHAT, CDR2 FQNNGV. V lost 0 bases and J lost 10, with 10 bases in between.

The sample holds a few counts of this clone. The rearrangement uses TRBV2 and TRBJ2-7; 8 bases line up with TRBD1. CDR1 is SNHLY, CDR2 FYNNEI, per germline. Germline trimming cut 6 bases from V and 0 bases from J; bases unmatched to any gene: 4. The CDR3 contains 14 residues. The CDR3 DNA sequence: TGTGCCAGCAGGTGGACAGGGAGCTCCTACGAGCAGTACTTC. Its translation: CASRWTGSSYEQYF.

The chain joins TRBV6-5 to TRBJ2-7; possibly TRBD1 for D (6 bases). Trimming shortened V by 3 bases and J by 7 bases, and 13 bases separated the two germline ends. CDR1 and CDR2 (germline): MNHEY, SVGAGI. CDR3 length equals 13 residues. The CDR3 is CASSYPGAQEQYF. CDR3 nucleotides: TGTGCCAGCAGTTATCCAGGGGCGCAGGAGCAGTACTTC.

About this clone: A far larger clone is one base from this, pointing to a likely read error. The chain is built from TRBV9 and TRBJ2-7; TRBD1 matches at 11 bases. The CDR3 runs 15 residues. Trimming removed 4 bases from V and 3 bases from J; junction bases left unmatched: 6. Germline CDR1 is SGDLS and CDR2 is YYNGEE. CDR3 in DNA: TGTGCCAGCAGCCCTAGGACAGGGGGCCGCTACGAGCAGTACTTC. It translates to CASSPRTGGRYEQYF.

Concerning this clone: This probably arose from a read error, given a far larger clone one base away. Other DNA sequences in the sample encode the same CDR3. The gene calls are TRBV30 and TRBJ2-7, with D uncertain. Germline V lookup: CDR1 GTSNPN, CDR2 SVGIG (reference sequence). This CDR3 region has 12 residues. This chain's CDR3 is CAWSVTPYEQYF. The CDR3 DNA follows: TGCGCCTGGAGTGTTACACCCTACGAGCAGTACTTC.

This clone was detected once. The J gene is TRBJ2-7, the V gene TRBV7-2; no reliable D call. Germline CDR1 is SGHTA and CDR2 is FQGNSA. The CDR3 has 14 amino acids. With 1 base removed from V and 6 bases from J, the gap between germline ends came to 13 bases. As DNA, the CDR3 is TGTGCCAGCAGCTTAGATAAGGGTCCGCGCGAGCAGTACTTC. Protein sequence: CASSLDKGPREQYF.

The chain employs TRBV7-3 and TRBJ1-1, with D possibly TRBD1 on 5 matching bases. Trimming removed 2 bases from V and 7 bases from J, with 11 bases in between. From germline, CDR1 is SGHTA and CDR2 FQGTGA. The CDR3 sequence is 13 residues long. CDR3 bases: TGTGCCAGCAGCTTAGTTGGGGCAGATGAAGCTTTCTTT. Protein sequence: CASSLVGADEAFF.

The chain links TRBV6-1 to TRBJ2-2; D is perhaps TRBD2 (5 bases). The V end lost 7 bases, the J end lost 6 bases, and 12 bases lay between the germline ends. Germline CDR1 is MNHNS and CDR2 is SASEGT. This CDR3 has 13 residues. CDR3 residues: CASTRGLSGELFF. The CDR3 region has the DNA TGTGCCAGCACGAGAGGACTTTCCGGGGAGCTGTTTTTT.

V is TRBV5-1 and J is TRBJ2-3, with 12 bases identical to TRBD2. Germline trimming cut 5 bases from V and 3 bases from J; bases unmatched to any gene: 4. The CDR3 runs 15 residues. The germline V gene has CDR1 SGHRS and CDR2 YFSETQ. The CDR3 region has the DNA TGCGCCAGCAGAACTAGCGGGAGGCGGACAGATACGCAGTATTTT. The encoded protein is CASRTSGRRTDTQYF.

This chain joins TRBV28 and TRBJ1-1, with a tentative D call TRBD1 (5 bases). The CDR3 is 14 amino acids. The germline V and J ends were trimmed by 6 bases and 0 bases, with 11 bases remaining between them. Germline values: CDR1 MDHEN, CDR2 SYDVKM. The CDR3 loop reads CASRPNRMNTEAFF. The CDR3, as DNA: TGTGCCAGCAGGCCCAACAGGATGAACACTGAAGCTTTCTTT.

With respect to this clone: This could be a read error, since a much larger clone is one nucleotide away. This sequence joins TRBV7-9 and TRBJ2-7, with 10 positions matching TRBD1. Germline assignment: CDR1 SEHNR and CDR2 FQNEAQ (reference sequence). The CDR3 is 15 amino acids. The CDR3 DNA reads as TGTGCCAGCAGCTTAAACCTGCGGGACAGGGGCGAGCAGCACTTC. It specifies CASSLNLRDRGEQHF. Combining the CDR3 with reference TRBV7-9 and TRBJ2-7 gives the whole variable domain DTGVSQNPRHKITKRGQNVTFRCDPISEHNRLYWYRQTLGQGPEFLTYFQNEAQLEKSRLLSDRFSAERPKGSFSTLEIQRTEQGDSAMYLCASSLNLRDRGEQHFGPGTRLTVT.

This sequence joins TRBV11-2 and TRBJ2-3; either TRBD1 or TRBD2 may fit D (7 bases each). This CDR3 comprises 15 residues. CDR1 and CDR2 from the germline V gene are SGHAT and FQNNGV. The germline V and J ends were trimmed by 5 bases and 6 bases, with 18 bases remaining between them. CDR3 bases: TGTGCCAGCAGCCTAGGCTCAGGGGGGGAGGATACGCAGTATTTT. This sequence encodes CASSLGSGGEDTQYF. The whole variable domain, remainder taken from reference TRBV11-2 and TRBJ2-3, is EAGVAQSPRYKIIEKRQSVAFWCNPISGHATLYWYQQILGQGPKLLIQFQNNGVVDDSQLPKDRFSAERLKGVDSTLKIQPAKLEDSAVYLCASSLGSGGEDTQYFGPGTRLTVL.

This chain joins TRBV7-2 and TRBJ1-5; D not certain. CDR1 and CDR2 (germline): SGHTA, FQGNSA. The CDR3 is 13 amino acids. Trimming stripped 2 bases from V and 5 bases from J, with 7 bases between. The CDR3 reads CASSLQNYQPQHF. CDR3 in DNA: TGTGCCAGCAGCTTACAGAACTATCAGCCCCAGCATTTT. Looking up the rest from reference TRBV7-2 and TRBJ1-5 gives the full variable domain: GAGVSQSPSNKVTEKGKDVELRCDPISGHTALYWYRQSLGQGLEFLIYFQGNSAPDKSGLPSDRFSAERTGGSVSTLTIQRTQQEDSAVYLCASSLQNYQPQHFGDGTRLSIL.

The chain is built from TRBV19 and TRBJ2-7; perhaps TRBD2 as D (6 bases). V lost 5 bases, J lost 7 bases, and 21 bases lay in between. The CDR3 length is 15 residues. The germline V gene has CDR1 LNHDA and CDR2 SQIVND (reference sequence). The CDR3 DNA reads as TGTGCCAGTAGTCCGGGGACTTCGGGTGTGAGGGAGCAGTACTTC. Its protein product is CASSPGTSGVREQYF.

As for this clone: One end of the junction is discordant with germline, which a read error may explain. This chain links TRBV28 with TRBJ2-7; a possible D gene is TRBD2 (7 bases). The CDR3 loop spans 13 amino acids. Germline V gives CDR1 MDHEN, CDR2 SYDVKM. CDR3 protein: CASSLAGVPGGHF. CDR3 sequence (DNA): TGTGCCAGCAGTTTGGCTGGTGTGCCCGGGGGGCACTTC.

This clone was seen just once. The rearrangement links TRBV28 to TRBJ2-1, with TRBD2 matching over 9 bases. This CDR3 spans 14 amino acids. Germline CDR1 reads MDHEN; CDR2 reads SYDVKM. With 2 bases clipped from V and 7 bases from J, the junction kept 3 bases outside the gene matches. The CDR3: CASSLAGGPNEQFF. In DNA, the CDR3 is TGTGCCAGCAGTTTAGCGGGAGGGCCAAATGAGCAGTTCTTC.

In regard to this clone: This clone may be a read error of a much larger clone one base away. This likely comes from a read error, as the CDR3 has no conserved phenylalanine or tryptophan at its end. The CDR3 loop is CASSQSPTGNTGELFS. As DNA, the CDR3 is TGTGCCAGCAGCCAGTCCCCGACTGGGAACACCGGGGAGCTGTTTTCT. The V gene is TRBV7-9, the J gene TRBJ2-2, with D unclear. The CDR3 has 16 amino acids. Germline-derived CDR1 and CDR2 are SEHNR and FQNEAQ (reference sequence). The V and J ends lost 5 bases and 1 base respectively, with 14 bases between them.